The present TCR beta chain was sequenced within a study of identical twins. Study-wide results and caveats: Researchers caution that invariant MAIT and iNKT cells could partly confound zero-insertion analyses.

TCRdb re-called the 5' RACE reads through MiXCR, storing one row per CDR3 protein. The repertoire holds approximately 240,000 distinct CDR3 sequences, with around 15% as singletons. The ends were cut back, 4 bases at V and 11 bases at J, with 17 bases in the middle. The CDR3 covers 13 residues. Germline-derived CDR1 and CDR2 are LGHDT and YNNKEL (reference sequence). This clonotype was detected only a few times. The antigen remains undetermined. This sequence originates from a woman aged 18-35 years in good health. The chain uses TRBV3-1 and TRBJ1-1; a possible D gene is TRBD1 (5 bases). Sequencing used memory (CD45RO+) T cells sorted from blood. The CDR3 coding sequence is TGTGCCAGCAGCCGGCACGGGGGATTAAGGGCTTTCTTT. Its protein product is CASSRHGGLRAFF. Looking up the rest from reference TRBV3-1 and TRBJ1-1 gives the full variable domain: DTAVSQTPKYLVTQMGNDKSIKCEQNLGHDTMYWYKQDSKKFLKIMFSYNNKELIINETVPNRFSPKSPDKAHLNLHINSLELGDSAVYFCASSRHGGLRAFFGQGTRLTVV.